This T cell receptor (beta chain) is from a study of CD4 T cells in relation to SARS-CoV-2 and coronaviruses (dated by TCRdb to the early 2020s). Concerning the study at large: Across all 12 patients in the convalescent cohort, the median age was around 40 years, with a range of roughly 21 to 75 years. The roughly twelve convalescent patients included 8 males and 4 females; two subjects were Hispanic. Using patient-derived lymphoblastoid cell lines, the shared crossreactive spike epitopes were mapped to their HLA restriction. At the level of individual TCR clonotypes, the study measured memory CD4+ T cell crossreactivity between SARS-CoV-2 spike protein and common cold coronavirus spike proteins. The Adaptive Biotechnologies TCR-sequencing kit was used to sequence samples from a few pre-COVID donors and the naive versus memory experiments, whereas other data were Illumina-based. A different, Illumina-based TCR-beta assay was used to sequence expansion assays from other donors in the study.

The germline V gene encodes CDR1 SGHTA and CDR2 FQGTGA. V sheds 3 bases and J sheds 0 bases, leaving 4 bases between their ends. Including the terminal cysteine and phenylalanine, the CDR3 comprises 13 residues. The CDR3 DNA has 39 bases and is translated from base 1. Summary of the overall study and its limitations: Because no donor provided both pre-pandemic and post-infection samples, tracing the source of pre-existing responses was limited. Crossreactive clones showed significantly weaker SARS-CoV-2-driven expansion than monoreactive clones, consistent with antigenic imprinting. In roughly 65% of donors, memory CD4+ clonotypes turned up that crossrecognized SARS-CoV-2 and at least one common cold coronavirus spike. Since the crossreactivity analysis centred on spike protein, crossreactivity against other viral proteins was not assessed. Sequencing of naive versus memory cells indicated that the assay detects memory recall responses, not primary responses primed during culture. The study was constrained by small numbers of patients and of tested TCRs.

As to this clone: This clone's antigen is unknown. No much larger clonotype is one base removed from it; base qualities were not supplied.

To separate naive from memory CD4+ T cells, cryopreserved PBMCs first underwent CD4 enrichment and then EasySep naive CD4+ T cell enrichment. Ficoll-Paque PLUS gradient centrifugation was used to isolate PBMCs from leukapheresis product or whole blood. The PBMCs went either fresh into the expansion assay or into cryopreservation at -140 degrees C. The QIAamp Micro DNA Kit was used to extract genomic DNA from the CD4+ T cells. Uncultured naive and memory CD4+ T cell DNA received deep-resolution immunoSEQ TCR-beta sequencing. As for the original processing: Preprocessing removed nonproductive sequences and CDR3s not starting with C, not ending with F or W, or shorter than 7 amino acids. Cultured and uncultured naive and memory CD4+ repertoires were searched for CDR3s previously identified as spike- and CEF-reactive. After three terminal residues were trimmed from each end, CDR3 homology was quantified as pairwise Levenshtein distance using the stringdist R package. TCRdb took over this immuneACCESS table, retaining in-frame rearrangements with V and J assigned. Such tables are incomplete; in checked studies, under half of the missing clones stem from an unresolved V gene, and the remainder is unexplained. For V, J and clone size, that table is used; D and trimming come from the DNA. In this sample the table shows about 56,000 clones, about 91% of which occur a single time. The top ten hold 0.4% of the sample.

The V and J segments used are TRBV7-3 and TRBJ2-3; a confident D gene designation cannot be given. The clonotype was recovered from an adult with COVID-19. Sequencing was done on a sample of naive CD4+ T cells from PBMCs. The cell subset or site label on this specimen signifies: naive CD4+ T cells isolated by negative enrichment. At the DNA level, the sequence is TGTGCCAGCAGCTTTTCTAGCACAGATACGCAGTATTTT. This is translated as CASSFSSTDTQYF.